This passage covers 9 T cell receptor beta chains from one sample sequenced in a study of control samples from healthy donors and cancer patients. Method: immunoSEQ multiplex PCR; TCRdb's copy keeps in-frame clones and lacks some. Of tens of thousands of clones listed, about 93% are singletons. Material: blood. The receptors were gathered from a woman aged 45 to 65 in good health.

V and J are TRBV28 and TRBJ1-3; D uncertain. The V gene lost 3 bases and the J gene lost 4 bases, with 7 bases spanning the gap. CDR3 length: 13 residues. Germline V gene sequence: CDR1 MDHEN, CDR2 SYDVKM. The CDR3 reads CASSFTGGNTIYF. CDR3 in DNA: TGTGCCAGCAGTTTCACCGGGGGAAACACCATATATTTT.

V and J are TRBV11-2 and TRBJ2-7; D not certain. This CDR3 region has 14 residues. The germline gives CDR1 SGHAT, CDR2 FQNNGV. Trimming took off 1 base at V and 0 bases at J, with 7 bases between the two ends. The CDR3 DNA sequence: TGTGCCAGCAGCTTAGTGTGGGGCTCCTACGAGCAGTACTTC. Protein product: CASSLVWGSYEQYF.

The rearrangement joins TRBV6-2 or TRBV6-3 to TRBJ1-5, with D perhaps matching TRBD1 (5 bases). Trimming took off 0 bases at V and 5 bases at J, with 11 bases between the two ends. This CDR3 is built from 15 residues. The germline CDR1 and CDR2 sequences are MNHEY and SVGEGT. DNA of the CDR3: TGTGCCAGCAGTTACTCTAGGGACGGTTATCAGCCCCAGCATTTT. This gives the protein CASSYSRDGYQPQHF.

The rearrangement uses TRBV7-8 and TRBJ1-4; 7 nucleotides agree with TRBD1. Per germline, CDR1 SGHVS and CDR2 FQNEAQ. The CDR3 totals 14 residues. V shed 5 bases, J shed 11 bases, and the junction held 11 bases outside the gene matches. The CDR3 DNA reads as TGTGCCAGCAGCCCCGGGACAGCTTCTTGGAAACTGTTTTTT. This gives the protein CASSPGTASWKLFF.

The gene calls are TRBV18 and TRBJ1-3; D not certain. The germline V gene encodes CDR1 KGHSH and CDR2 LQKENI. Trimming took off 3 bases at V and 0 bases at J, with 18 bases between the two ends. The CDR3 extends over 18 amino acids. Written as DNA, the CDR3 is TGTGCCAGCTCACCTGGTGGTTCGAGAGAATTCTCTGGAAACACCATATATTTT. Its protein is CASSPGGSREFSGNTIYF.

This clone has just one count. This chain uses TRBV2 with TRBJ2-1; D not certain. Germline CDR1 reads SNHLY; CDR2 reads FYNNEI. This CDR3 region has 15 residues. The V end lost 5 bases, the J end lost 0 bases, and 11 bases lay between the germline ends. This CDR3 reads CASSSSGISYNEQFF. CDR3 DNA sequence: TGTGCCAGCAGTTCAAGTGGGATCTCCTACAATGAGCAGTTCTTC.

The V and J genes are TRBV28 and TRBJ1-2; TRBD1 matches 7 bases. Germline lookup yields CDR1 MDHEN and CDR2 SYDVKM. J was trimmed by 10 bases and V by 4 bases; bases with no gene match: 15. The CDR3 extends over 15 amino acids. CDR3 DNA sequence: TGTGCCAGCAGTTACGAGACATCAGGGACAGATCCCTACACCTTC. It yields the protein CASSYETSGTDPYTF.

V usage is TRBV10-3 and J usage is TRBJ1-1, with 8 nucleotides matching TRBD1. The ends lost 10 bases at V and 7 bases at J; junction bases unmatched: 5. The CDR3 runs to 11 residues. CDR1 is ENHRY, CDR2 SYGVKD, per germline. CDR3 loop: CATSGQGEAFF. Here the CDR3 DNA reads TGTGCCACATCCGGACAGGGTGAAGCTTTCTTT.

This chain links TRBV7-2 with TRBJ1-1; unclear D gene. Germline V CDR1 and CDR2: SGHTA, FQGNSA. V lost 1 base and J lost 11, with 14 bases in between. The CDR3 consists of 13 residues. The CDR3 sequence: CASSLEAPLGAFF. The CDR3 coding sequence is TGTGCCAGCAGCTTAGAGGCTCCTCTCGGGGCTTTCTTT.